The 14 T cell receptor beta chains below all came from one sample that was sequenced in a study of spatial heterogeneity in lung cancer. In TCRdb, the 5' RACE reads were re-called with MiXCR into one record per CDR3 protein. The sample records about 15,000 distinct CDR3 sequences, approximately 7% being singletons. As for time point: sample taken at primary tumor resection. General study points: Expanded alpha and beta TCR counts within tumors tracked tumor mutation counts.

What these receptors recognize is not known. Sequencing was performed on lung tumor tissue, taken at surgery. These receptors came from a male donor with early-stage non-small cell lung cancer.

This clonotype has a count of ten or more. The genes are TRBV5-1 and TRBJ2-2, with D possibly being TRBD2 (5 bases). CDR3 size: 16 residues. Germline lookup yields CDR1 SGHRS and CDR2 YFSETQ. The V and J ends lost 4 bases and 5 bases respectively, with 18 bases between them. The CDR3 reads CASSPQGAERTGELFF. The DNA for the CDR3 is TGCGCCAGCAGCCCCCAAGGAGCGGAACGGACCGGGGAGCTGTTTTTT.

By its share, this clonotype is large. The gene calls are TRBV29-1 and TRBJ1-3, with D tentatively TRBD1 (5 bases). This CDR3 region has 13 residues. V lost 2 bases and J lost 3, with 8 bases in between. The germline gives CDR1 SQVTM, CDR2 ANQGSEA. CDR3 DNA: TGCAGCGTTGAACGGGGCGGTGGAAACACCATATATTTT. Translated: CSVERGGGNTIYF.

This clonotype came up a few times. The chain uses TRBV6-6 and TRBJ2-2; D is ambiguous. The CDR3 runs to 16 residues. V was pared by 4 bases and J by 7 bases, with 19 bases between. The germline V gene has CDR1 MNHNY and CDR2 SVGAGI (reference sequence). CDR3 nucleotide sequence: TGTGCCAGCAGTTCCCAGTTCGCAGGTGGGGTCGGGGAGCTGTTTTTT. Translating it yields CASSSQFAGGVGELFF.

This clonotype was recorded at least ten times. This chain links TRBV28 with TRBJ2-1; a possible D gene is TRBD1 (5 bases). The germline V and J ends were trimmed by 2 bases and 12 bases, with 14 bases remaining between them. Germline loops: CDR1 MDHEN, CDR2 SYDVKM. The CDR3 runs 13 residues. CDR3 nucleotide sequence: TGTGCCAGCAGTTTAATTTCAGGGTCTGTGCAGTTCTTC. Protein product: CASSLISGSVQFF.

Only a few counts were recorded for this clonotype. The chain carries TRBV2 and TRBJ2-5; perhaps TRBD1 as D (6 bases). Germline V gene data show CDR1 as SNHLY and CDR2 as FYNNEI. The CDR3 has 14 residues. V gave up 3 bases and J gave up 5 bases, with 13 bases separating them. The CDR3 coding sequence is TGTGCCAGCAGTGAGGGCAGGGGTTTTGAGACCCAGTACTTC. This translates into CASSEGRGFETQYF.

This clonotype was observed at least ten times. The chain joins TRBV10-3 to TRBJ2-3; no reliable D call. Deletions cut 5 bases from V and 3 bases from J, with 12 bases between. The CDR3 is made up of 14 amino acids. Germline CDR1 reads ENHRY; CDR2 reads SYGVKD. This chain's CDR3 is CAISLRKATDTQYF. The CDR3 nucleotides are TGTGCCATCAGTTTGCGGAAGGCTACAGATACGCAGTATTTT.

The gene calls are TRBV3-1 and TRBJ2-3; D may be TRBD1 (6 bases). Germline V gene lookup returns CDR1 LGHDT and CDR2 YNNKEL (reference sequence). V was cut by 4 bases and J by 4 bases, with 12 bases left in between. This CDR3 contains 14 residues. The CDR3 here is CASSLGAGADTQYF. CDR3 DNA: TGTGCCAGCAGCCTGGGGGCCGGTGCAGATACGCAGTATTTT.

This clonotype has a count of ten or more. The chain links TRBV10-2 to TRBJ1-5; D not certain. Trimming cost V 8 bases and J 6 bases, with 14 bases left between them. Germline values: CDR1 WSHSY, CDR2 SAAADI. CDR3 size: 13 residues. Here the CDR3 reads CASRIDSGQPQHF. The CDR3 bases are TGCGCCAGCCGGATCGACTCGGGTCAGCCCCAGCATTTT.

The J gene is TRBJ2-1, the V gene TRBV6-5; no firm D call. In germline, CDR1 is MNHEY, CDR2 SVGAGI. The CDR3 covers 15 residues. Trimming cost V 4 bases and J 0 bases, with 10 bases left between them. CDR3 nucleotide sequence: TGTGCCAGCAGTTCCGATTGGAGCTCCTACAATGAGCAGTTCTTC. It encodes CASSSDWSSYNEQFF.

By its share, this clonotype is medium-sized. The DNA for the CDR3 is TGCGCCAGCAGCTCCCAACAAGAGACCCAGTACTTC. Translating gives CASSSQQETQYF. This chain connects TRBV5-1 to TRBJ2-5; no reliable D call. Germline CDR1 is SGHRS and CDR2 is YFSETQ. CDR3 length equals 12 residues. Trimming stripped 3 bases from V and 2 bases from J, with 5 bases between.

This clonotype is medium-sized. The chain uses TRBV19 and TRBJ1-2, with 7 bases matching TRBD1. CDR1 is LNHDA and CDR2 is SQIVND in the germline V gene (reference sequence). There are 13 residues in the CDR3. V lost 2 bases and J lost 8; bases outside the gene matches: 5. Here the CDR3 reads CASSIQGDRGYTF. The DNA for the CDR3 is TGTGCCAGTAGTATACAGGGGGATCGCGGCTACACCTTC.

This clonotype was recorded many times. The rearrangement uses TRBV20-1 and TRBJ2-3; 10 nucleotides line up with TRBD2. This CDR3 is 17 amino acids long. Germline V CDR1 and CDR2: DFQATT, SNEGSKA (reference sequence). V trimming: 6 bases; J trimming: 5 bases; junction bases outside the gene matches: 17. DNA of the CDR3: TGCAGTGCCCCGCCCTACGCACTAGCGGGATGGCAAGATACGCAGTATTTT. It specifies CSAPPYALAGWQDTQYF.

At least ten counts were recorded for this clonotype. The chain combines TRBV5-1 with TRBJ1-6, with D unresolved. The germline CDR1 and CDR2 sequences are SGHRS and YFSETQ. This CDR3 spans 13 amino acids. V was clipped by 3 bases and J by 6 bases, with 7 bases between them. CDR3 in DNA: TGCGCCAGCAGCTGGTTCAGTAATTCACCCCTCCACTTT. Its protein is CASSWFSNSPLHF.

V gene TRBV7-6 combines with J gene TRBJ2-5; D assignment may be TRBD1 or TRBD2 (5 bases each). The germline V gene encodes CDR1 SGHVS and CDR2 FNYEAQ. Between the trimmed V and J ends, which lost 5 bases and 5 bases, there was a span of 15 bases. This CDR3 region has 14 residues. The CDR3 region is CASSLRFGTETQYF. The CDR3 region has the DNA TGTGCCAGCAGCCTACGTTTTGGGACGGAGACCCAGTACTTC.